Below, one T cell receptor beta chain is given with its context. This clone has a handful of counts. No cognate antigen has been identified for it. Base quality data are lacking; no much larger clone is found one base away. Sample time point, as interpreted from the label and publication: after dendritic cell vaccination, including at tumor progression/relapse. Selection of patients required sufficient residual fresh-frozen tumor tissue and over two years of available survival data. Molecular status otherwise varied across the glioblastoma patients, but none of them carried an isocitrate dehydrogenase mutation. PBMC were collected before vaccination, two weeks after the third vaccination, and at tumor progression when it occurred. The Qiagen DNeasy Blood extraction Kit was used to extract genomic DNA. The sample originates from a study of glioma-infiltrating T cells after dendritic cell vaccination (dated by TCRdb to 2015 to 2016). Context from the whole study: Of the approximately 15 glioblastoma patients in the cohort, all drawn from Phase I and II dendritic cell vaccination trials, 9 were newly diagnosed and 6 had recurrent disease. Between about 2002 and 2013, the patients were given dendritic cell vaccination pulsed with autologous tumor lysate. To make the vaccine, monocyte-derived dendritic cells were cultured for 7 to 8 days with IL-4 and GM-CSF and then pulsed overnight with autologous tumor lysate. Each patient got three intradermal injections of the dendritic cell vaccine, spaced at biweekly intervals, in the arm below the axilla. In glioblastoma patients vaccinated with dendritic cells, deep sequencing of TCR beta CDR3 regions served to measure tumor-infiltrating lymphocyte content and to compare repertoires between tumor and blood. Survival after dendritic cell vaccination was correlated with TCR sequencing metrics, including TIL content and tumor-blood repertoire overlap. On the study overall, not on this receptor specifically: The cohort was small and heterogeneous, with few patients having full blood and tumor sets and even fewer initial-recurrent tumor pairs. After dendritic cell vaccination, a higher estimated pretreatment TIL content predicted longer time to progression and overall survival. TCR clonality showed no direct relationship with survival, which suggests that a diverse polyclonal response may matter. The three-group TCR overlap response model was characterized as speculative, and prospective validation of the model was stated to be required.

Using the immunoSEQ assay, TCRB CDR3 regions were amplified from 2 micrograms of genomic DNA, or from all available DNA when less than that was on hand. The multiplex PCR employed 60 forward primers targeting TCR V beta segments and 13 reverse primers targeting J beta segments. Synthetic control templates were spiked into each sample at limiting dilution to estimate reads per starting template. Reads of 87 bp were generated by sequencing on the Illumina HiSeq System. On the authors' methods: PCR and sequencing errors were removed by merging closely related sequences with a nearest neighbor algorithm. TCR overlap was measured as the percentage of unique tumor TCR beta sequences also present in the same patient's peripheral blood. The source is immuneACCESS, and TCRdb retained only in-frame sequences with V and J called. Part of the clones is not carried over; for the studies checked, unresolved V genes explain less than half of this, and the remainder is unexplained. The DNA gave D and trimming, while V, J and clone size come from that table. This sample is represented by roughly 88,000 clones; about 81% of them were singletons. Jointly, the top ten make up 2.1% of the sample.

Trimming at the junction amounts to 0 bases on V and 0 bases on J, and the germline ends lie 7 bases apart. The CDR3, cysteine through phenylalanine, is 15 amino acids long. Only the CDR3 portion is preserved as DNA: 45 bases, with reading frame beginning at the first base. Looking up the germline V gene yields CDR1 SGHTS and CDR2 YDEGEE. The sample here was blood, taken after dendritic cell vaccination. The sequence came from a human donor with glioblastoma. The rearranged chain carries TRBV5-8 and TRBJ1-5, and TRBD1 may be the D gene, going by 5 matching bases. The nucleotide sequence is TGTGCCAGCAGCTTGGCAGGGAATAGCAATCAGCCCCAGCATTTT. Translated, it gives CASSLAGNSNQPQHF.